One sample yielded the 13 T cell receptor beta chains listed below, sequenced in a study of cytomegalovirus exposure and HLA in healthy donors. 60 Vbeta and 13 Jbeta primers were used in PCR. Libraries were prepared by immunoSEQ multiplex PCR; TCRdb keeps only in-frame clonotypes and omits some of them. The data hold some 130,000 clones, with around four fifths observed a single time. The sequencing input was PBMCs. The receptors were gathered from a man aged 25-40 years in good health.

This clone was picked up one time. V and J are TRBV6-5 and TRBJ1-2; no clear D gene. The ends were cut back, 0 bases at V and 1 base at J, with 6 bases in the middle. The germline CDR1 and CDR2 sequences are MNHEY and SVGAGI. This CDR3 has 14 amino acids. CDR3 bases: TGTGCCAGCAGTTACTCGACTAGTAACTATGGCTACACCTTC. As protein: CASSYSTSNYGYTF.

The chain employs TRBV28 and TRBJ2-5; 9 bases map to TRBD2. The CDR3 has 16 amino acids. J lost 2 bases, V lost 1 base, and 5 bases had no gene match. CDR1 is MDHEN and CDR2 is SYDVKM in the germline V gene. DNA of the CDR3: TGTGCCAGCAGTTTATTGGCTAGCGGGAATCAAGAGACCCAGTACTTC. Its protein product is CASSLLASGNQETQYF.

J is TRBJ2-3 and V is TRBV29-1; 14 bases align to TRBD2. The V gene's germline CDR1 is SQVTM and CDR2 ANQGSEA. The CDR3 totals 16 residues. V was clipped by 6 bases and J by 1 base; unmatched bases: 6. The CDR3 coding sequence is TGCAGCGTGCTGGGACTAGCGGGAGTGGGCACAGATACGCAGTATTTT. Its translation is CSVLGLAGVGTDTQYF.

The CDR3 region has the DNA TGTGCCAGCAGCTGGGGACTAGCGGGAGAAGCTCAAGAGACCCAGTACTTC. Protein sequence: CASSWGLAGEAQETQYF. The V and J genes are TRBV11-3 and TRBJ2-5; 14 bases align to TRBD2. The V segment lost 4 bases and the J segment 2 bases; nucleotides outside the gene matches: 6. CDR1 is SGHNT and CDR2 is YENEEA in the germline V gene. The CDR3 sequence is 17 residues long.

This chain uses TRBV5-1 with TRBJ2-1; D call uncertain. The CDR3 spans 13 residues. The V gene's germline CDR1 is SGHRS and CDR2 YFSETQ. V was pared by 4 bases and J by 0 bases, with 5 bases between. The CDR3 reads CASSLSSYNEQFF. CDR3 in DNA: TGCGCCAGCAGCCTTAGCTCCTACAATGAGCAGTTCTTC.

The gene calls are TRBV18 and TRBJ2-5; weak D call: TRBD2 (5 bases). Trimming cost V 3 bases and J 5 bases, with 13 bases left between them. The CDR3 consists of 14 residues. Germline CDR1 and CDR2: KGHSH and LQKENI. The CDR3 region is CASSPSGQSETQYF. In DNA form, the CDR3 reads TGTGCCAGCTCACCGAGCGGTCAATCGGAGACCCAGTACTTC.

The CDR3 DNA reads as TGTGCCAGCAGCTTGTGGACAGGAACTAATGAAAAACTGTTTTTT. Amino acids: CASSLWTGTNEKLFF. J is TRBJ1-4 and V is TRBV5-6; 7 nucleotides match TRBD1. CDR1 SGHDT and CDR2 YYEEEE come from the germline V gene. The CDR3 is 15 amino acids. The V segment lost 1 base and the J segment 1 base; nucleotides outside the gene matches: 1.

The chain has TRBV19 and TRBJ1-2; possible D gene TRBD1, 5 bases. Germline lookup yields CDR1 LNHDA and CDR2 SQIVND (reference sequence). V lost 4 bases and J 7 bases, leaving 16 bases between the germline ends. This CDR3 is built from 14 residues. The CDR3 coding sequence is TGTGCCAGTAGTACGGGGGTTCTTCGAGGTGGCTACACCTTC. Amino acid sequence: CASSTGVLRGGYTF. The full variable domain, with the rest looked up from reference TRBV19 and TRBJ1-2, is DGGITQSPKYLFRKEGQNVTLSCEQNLNHDAMYWYRQDPGQGLRLIYYSQIVNDFQKGDIAEGYSVSREKKESFPLTVTSAQKNPTAFYLCASSTGVLRGGYTFGSGTRLTVV.

The chain couples TRBV28 to TRBJ2-7, with a possible D match to TRBD2 (6 bases). This CDR3 contains 10 residues. Per the germline V gene, CDR1 is MDHEN and CDR2 is SYDVKM. V lost 5 bases, J lost 9 bases, and 8 bases lay in between. The DNA of the CDR3 is TGTGCCAGCAGTCGGGAGAGGCAGTACTTC. It translates to CASSRERQYF.

The rearrangement uses TRBV2 and TRBJ2-3, with a weak D call TRBD2 (6 bases). Germline V lookup: CDR1 SNHLY, CDR2 FYNNEI. CDR3 size: 12 residues. The V end lost 7 bases, the J end lost 6 bases, and 11 bases lay between the germline ends. This CDR3 is CASKEGPDTQYF. The CDR3 nucleotides read TGTGCCAGCAAGGAGGGTCCGGATACGCAGTATTTT.

The J gene is TRBJ2-1, the V gene TRBV5-1, with 11 bases aligning to TRBD2. CDR3 length: 16 residues. J was trimmed by 3 bases and V by 0 bases; bases with no gene match: 2. Germline CDR1 reads SGHRS; CDR2 reads YFSETQ. CDR3 amino acids: CASSLVGTSGYNEQFF. Here the CDR3 DNA reads TGCGCCAGCAGCTTGGTCGGGACTAGCGGCTACAATGAGCAGTTCTTC.

This rearrangement joins TRBV6-1 to TRBJ2-6; 7 bases map to TRBD1. The V and J ends lost 6 bases and 0 bases, in that order; junction bases with no gene match: 2. The CDR3 covers 15 residues. From germline, CDR1 is MNHNS and CDR2 SASEGT. CDR3 coding DNA: TGTGCCAGCAGGGGACAGATCTCTGGGGCCAACGTCCTGACTTTC. The encoded protein is CASRGQISGANVLTF.

CDR3 sequence (DNA): TGTGCCAGCAGCAACCCGGAGGAGGACGAGCAGTACTTC. Its protein is CASSNPEEDEQYF. V usage is TRBV21-1 and J usage is TRBJ2-7; no DNA check was done on the table's D call, TRBD2. TRBV21-1 is noted as a pseudogene. The CDR3 is made up of 13 amino acids.